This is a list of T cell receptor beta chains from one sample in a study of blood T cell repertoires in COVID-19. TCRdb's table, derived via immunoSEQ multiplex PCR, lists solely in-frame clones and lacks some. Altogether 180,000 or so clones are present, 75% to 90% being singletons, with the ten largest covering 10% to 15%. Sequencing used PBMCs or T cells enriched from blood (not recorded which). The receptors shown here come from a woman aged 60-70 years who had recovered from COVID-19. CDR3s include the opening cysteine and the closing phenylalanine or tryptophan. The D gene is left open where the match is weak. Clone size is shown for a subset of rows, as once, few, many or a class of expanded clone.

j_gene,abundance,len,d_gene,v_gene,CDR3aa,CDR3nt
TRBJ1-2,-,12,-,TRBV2,CASRGTDYGYTF,TGTGCCAGCAGGGGGACTGACTATGGCTACACCTTC
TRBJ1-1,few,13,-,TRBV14,CASSPWLDTEAFF,TGTGCCAGCAGCCCGTGGCTCGACACTGAAGCTTTCTTT
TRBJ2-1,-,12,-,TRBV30,CAWSGQGGEQFF,TGTGCCTGGAGCGGGCAGGGCGGTGAGCAGTTCTTC
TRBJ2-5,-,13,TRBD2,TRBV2,CASSRAGEETQYF,TGTGCCAGCAGCCGAGCGGGAGAAGAGACCCAGTACTTC
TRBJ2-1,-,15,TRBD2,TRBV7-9,CASSLTTSGRNEQFF,TGTGCCAGCAGCTTAACGACTAGCGGGAGAAATGAGCAGTTCTTC
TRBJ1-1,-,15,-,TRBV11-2,CASTPSPQVNTEAFF,TGTGCCAGCACCCCCTCGCCACAGGTTAACACTGAAGCTTTCTTT
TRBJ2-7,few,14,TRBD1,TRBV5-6,CASSSRTGQNEQYF,TGTGCCAGCAGCTCGAGGACAGGGCAAAACGAGCAGTACTTC
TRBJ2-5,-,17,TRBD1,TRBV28,CASSSYISGTGKETQYF,TGTGCCAGCAGCTCTTACATTTCCGGGACAGGGAAAGAGACCCAGTACTTC
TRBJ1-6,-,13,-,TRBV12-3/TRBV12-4,CASSNLIGSPLHF,TGTGCCAGCAGCAACCTAATCGGTTCACCCCTCCACTTT
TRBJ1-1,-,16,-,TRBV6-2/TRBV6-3,CASSYSTGQRNTEAFF,TGTGCCAGCAGTTACTCGACTGGACAGCGAAACACTGAAGCTTTCTTT
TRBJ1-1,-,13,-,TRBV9,CASSLIGEGGAFF,TGTGCCAGCAGCTTAATAGGGGAGGGGGGTGCTTTCTTT
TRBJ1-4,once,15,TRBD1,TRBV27,CASSSTGTGKEKLFF,TGTGCCAGCAGCTCGACCGGGACAGGGAAGGAAAAACTGTTTTTT
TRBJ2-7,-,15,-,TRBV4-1,CASSQQAGQIYEQYF,TGCGCCAGCAGCCAACAGGCAGGACAGATCTACGAGCAGTACTTC
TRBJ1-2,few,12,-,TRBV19,CASAVSSGGYTF,TGTGCCAGTGCCGTCTCTTCGGGTGGCTACACCTTC
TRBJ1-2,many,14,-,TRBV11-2,CASSLLSRGYGYTF,TGTGCCAGCAGCTTATTGAGTCGGGGGTATGGCTACACCTTC
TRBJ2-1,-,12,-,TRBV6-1,CASSERGIEQFF,TGTGCCAGCAGTGAACGAGGGATTGAGCAGTTCTTC
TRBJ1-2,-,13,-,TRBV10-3,CAITPSENYGYTF,TGTGCCATCACCCCATCGGAGAACTATGGCTACACCTTC
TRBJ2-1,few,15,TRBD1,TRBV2,CAGDRGTRTRNEQFF,TGTGCCGGGGACAGGGGGACTAGAACCCGGAATGAGCAGTTCTTC
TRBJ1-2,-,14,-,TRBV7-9,CASSLVGTAGGYTF,TGTGCCAGCAGCTTAGTCGGAACGGCGGGTGGGTACACCTTC
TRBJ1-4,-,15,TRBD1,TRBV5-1,CASSLSGTGGEKLFF,TGCGCCAGCAGCCTGTCCGGGACAGGCGGTGAAAAACTGTTTTTT
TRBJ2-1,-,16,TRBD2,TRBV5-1,CASSLGGGGGYNEQFF,TGCGCCAGCAGCTTGGGAGGCGGGGGTGGTTACAATGAGCAGTTCTTC
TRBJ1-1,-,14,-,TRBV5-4,CASSDTTGYTEAFF,TGTGCCAGCAGCGACACAACAGGGTACACTGAAGCTTTCTTT
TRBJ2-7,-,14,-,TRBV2,CASRAGHSSYEQYF,TGTGCCAGCAGAGCGGGCCATAGCTCCTACGAGCAGTACTTC
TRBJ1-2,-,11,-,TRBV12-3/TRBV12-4,CASSLGDGYTF,TGTGCCAGCAGTTTGGGAGATGGCTACACCTTC
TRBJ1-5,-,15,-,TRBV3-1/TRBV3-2,CASSQGRGGNQPQHF,TGTGCCAGCAGCCAAGGCAGGGGCGGTAATCAGCCCCAGCATTTT
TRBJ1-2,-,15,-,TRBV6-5,CASSLGGAGNYGYTF,TGTGCCAGCAGTCTCGGGGGGGCGGGTAACTATGGCTACACCTTC
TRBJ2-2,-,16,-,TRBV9,CASSVYPPSSGGELFF,TGTGCCAGCAGCGTATACCCCCCGTCGTCGGGCGGGGAGCTGTTTTTT
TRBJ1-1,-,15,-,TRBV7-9,CASSLDLFLVTEAFF,TGTGCCAGCAGCTTAGACTTGTTTTTGGTCACTGAAGCTTTCTTT
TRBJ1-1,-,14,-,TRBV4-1,CASSQVGGGTEAFF,TGCGCCAGCAGCCAAGTTGGGGGGGGCACTGAAGCTTTCTTT
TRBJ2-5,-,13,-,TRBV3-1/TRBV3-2,CASSSTGKETQYF,TGTGCCAGCAGCTCTACAGGGAAAGAGACCCAGTACTTC
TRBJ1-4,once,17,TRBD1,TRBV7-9,CASSIGGADLPNEKLFF,TGTGCCAGCAGCATAGGGGGCGCGGACCTCCCTAATGAAAAACTGTTTTTT
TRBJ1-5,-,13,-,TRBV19,CASSQTPDQPQHF,TGTGCCAGTAGTCAAACACCCGATCAGCCCCAGCATTTT
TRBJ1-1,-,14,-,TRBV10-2,CASSETGTSTEAFF,TGCGCCAGCAGTGAGACAGGGACGAGCACTGAAGCTTTCTTT
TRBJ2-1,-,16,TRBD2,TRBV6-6,CASSPPRGGRAYEQFF,TGTGCCAGCAGCCCACCCCGTGGCGGGAGAGCGTATGAGCAGTTCTTC
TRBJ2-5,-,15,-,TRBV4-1,CASSQNGGPRETQYF,TGCGCCAGCAGCCAAAACGGGGGGCCTAGGGAGACCCAGTACTTC
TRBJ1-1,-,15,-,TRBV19,CASSNRDPPNTEAFF,TGTGCCAGTAGTAACCGGGATCCACCGAACACTGAAGCTTTCTTT
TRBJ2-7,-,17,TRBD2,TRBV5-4,CASSLDRLGLAGRGQYF,TGTGCCAGCAGCTTGGATCGTTTAGGACTAGCGGGGCGAGGGCAGTACTTC
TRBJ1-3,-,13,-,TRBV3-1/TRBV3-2,CANSRVVENTIYF,TGTGCCAATAGCAGGGTAGTTGAGAACACCATATATTTT
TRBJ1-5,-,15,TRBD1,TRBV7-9,CASSRSDRETQPQHF,TGTGCCAGCAGCCGAAGCGACAGGGAAACCCAGCCCCAGCATTTT
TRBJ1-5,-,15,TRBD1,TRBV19,CASSPLDRGHQPQHF,TGTGCCAGTAGCCCTCTCGACAGGGGTCACCAGCCCCAGCATTTT
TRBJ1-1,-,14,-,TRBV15,CATSRDRTPRGAFF,TGTGCCACCAGCAGAGATCGTACACCCCGCGGAGCTTTCTTT
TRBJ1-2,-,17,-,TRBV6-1,CASSDTWGGSAGYGYTF,TGTGCCAGCAGTGATACGTGGGGGGGCAGCGCGGGCTATGGCTACACCTTC
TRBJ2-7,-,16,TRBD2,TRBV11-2,CASSFNLGTRTYEQYF,TGTGCCAGCAGCTTTAATTTAGGGACTAGAACCTACGAGCAGTACTTC
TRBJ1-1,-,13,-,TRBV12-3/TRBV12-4,CASSLGRYTEAFF,TGTGCCAGCAGTTTAGGGAGGTACACTGAAGCTTTCTTT
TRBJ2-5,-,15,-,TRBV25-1,CASSESGRGQETQYF,TGTGCCAGCAGTGAGTCCGGGCGGGGCCAAGAGACCCAGTACTTC
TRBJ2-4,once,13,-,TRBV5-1,CASSLERAGIQYF,TGCGCCAGCAGCTTGGAGAGGGCTGGCATTCAGTACTTC
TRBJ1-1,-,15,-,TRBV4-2,CASSQVPDYTAEAFF,TGTGCCAGCAGCCAAGTGCCGGACTATACCGCTGAAGCTTTCTTT